The next 12 T cell receptor beta chains were all read from a single sample in a study of shared clonotypes between healthy human individuals. Assay: immunoSEQ multiplex PCR; the TCRdb copy retains only in-frame clones and omits some. The sample has 2 million to 3 million clones; more than 85% are singletons. Specimen: naive CD4+ T cells from PBMCs. Subset noted: CD45RA+ positively selected. These receptors were taken from a man aged 18-30 years in good health. Some clones in this sample may be carry-over from other donors' samples.

The chain combines TRBV6-5 with TRBJ1-1; no clear D gene. V lost 6 bases, J lost 4 bases, and 12 bases lay in between. Per the germline V gene, CDR1 is MNHEY and CDR2 is SVGAGI. CDR3 size: 13 residues. This CDR3 reads CASSTYRVTEAFF. DNA of the CDR3: TGTGCCAGCAGCACCTACAGAGTCACTGAAGCTTTCTTT.

The V call is TRBV6-6, the J call TRBJ1-1; D perhaps matches TRBD1 (6 bases). The germline CDR1 and CDR2 sequences are MNHNY and SVGAGI (reference sequence). V lost 6 bases to trimming and J lost 4 bases, with 15 bases between them. The CDR3 has 14 amino acids. The CDR3 loop is CASRKGEGITEAFF. The CDR3 DNA sequence: TGTGCCAGCAGGAAGGGGGAGGGAATCACTGAAGCTTTCTTT.

The chain joins TRBV7-9 to TRBJ2-7, with D perhaps given as TRBD1 or TRBD2 (5 bases each). CDR3 length equals 14 residues. In germline, CDR1 is SEHNR, CDR2 FQNEAQ (reference sequence). V lost 5 bases, J lost 2 bases, and 13 bases lay in between. The CDR3 region is CASSPRGDPYEQYF. The CDR3 coding sequence is TGTGCCAGCAGCCCACGAGGGGATCCCTACGAGCAGTACTTC.

A single count supports this clone. The chain is built from TRBV18 and TRBJ2-7, with a possible D match to TRBD2 (5 bases). The CDR3 has 14 residues. V was pared by 3 bases and J by 3 bases, with 12 bases between. Per germline, CDR1 KGHSH and CDR2 LQKENI. Here the CDR3 DNA reads TGTGCCAGCTCACCTTGGACGGGAAACTACGAGCAGTACTTC. This sequence encodes CASSPWTGNYEQYF.

The V gene is TRBV27, the J gene TRBJ1-2, with D maybe TRBD1 (5 bases). The length of the CDR3 is 13 residues. CDR1 is MNHEY and CDR2 is SMNVEV in the germline V gene (reference sequence). Trimming took 0 bases from V and 8 from J, leaving 10 bases between them. The CDR3 spells CASSLSGERGYTF. In nucleotides, the CDR3 is TGTGCCAGCAGTTTATCAGGGGAGAGGGGCTACACCTTC.

The genes are TRBV5-1 and TRBJ2-7, with 9 positions matching TRBD1. V was clipped by 0 bases and J by 0 bases; unmatched bases: 7. This CDR3 region has 17 residues. The V gene's germline CDR1 is SGHRS and CDR2 YFSETQ. Here the CDR3 DNA reads TGCGCCAGCAGCTTGGGGGGACAGGGCCCCCTCTCCTACGAGCAGTACTTC. This codes for CASSLGGQGPLSYEQYF. Full variable domain (missing parts from reference TRBV5-1 and TRBJ2-7): KAGVTQTPRYLIKTRGQQVTLSCSPISGHRSVSWYQQTPGQGLQFLFEYFSETQRNKGNFPGRFSGRQFSNSRSEMNVSTLELGDSALYLCASSLGGQGPLSYEQYFGPGTRLTVT.

The chain employs TRBV9 and TRBJ2-3; tentative D call: TRBD2 (6 bases). Germline V gene lookup returns CDR1 SGDLS and CDR2 YYNGEE. V dropped 1 base and J dropped 2 bases, with 14 bases sitting between them. The CDR3 length is 16 residues. The CDR3 loop is CASSVLGAGITDTQYF. The CDR3 nucleotides are TGTGCCAGCAGCGTATTAGGGGCGGGAATCACAGATACGCAGTATTTT.

The chain links TRBV4-3 to TRBJ2-1, with D unresolved. Germline lookup yields CDR1 LGHNA and CDR2 YSLEER. CDR3 length: 13 amino acids. The V end was cut by 3 bases, the J end by 10 bases, with 13 bases between. The CDR3 DNA follows: TGCGCCAGCAGCCAGACTGGCCTTTCGGAGCAGTTCTTC. Protein product: CASSQTGLSEQFF.

The chain employs TRBV6-5 and TRBJ1-2; no reliable D call. The ends were cut back, 0 bases at V and 4 bases at J, with 15 bases in the middle. The CDR3 is 16 amino acids. The germline CDR1 and CDR2 sequences are MNHEY and SVGAGI. The CDR3 nucleotides are TGTGCCAGCAGTTACTCTGGCAGAACCGGCCCCTATGGCTACACCTTC. Protein: CASSYSGRTGPYGYTF.

The chain recombines TRBV27 with TRBJ1-5; D call uncertain. Looked up from germline, CDR1 is MNHEY and CDR2 is SMNVEV (reference sequence). Trimming took off 4 bases at V and 10 bases at J, with 11 bases between the two ends. The length of the CDR3 is 12 residues. CDR3 sequence reads: CASSSNGGPQHF. The CDR3 DNA reads TGTGCCAGCAGTTCGAACGGAGGCCCCCAGCATTTT.

V gene TRBV18 combines with J gene TRBJ1-5, with D unclear. V lost 3 bases and J lost 0, with 21 bases in between. The CDR3 covers 19 residues. The germline gives CDR1 KGHSH, CDR2 LQKENI. This chain's CDR3 is CASSPSALFSGDSNQPQHF. The CDR3 DNA reads TGTGCCAGCTCACCGTCGGCATTGTTCAGCGGAGATAGCAATCAGCCCCAGCATTTT.

The chain has TRBV11-2 and TRBJ2-7, with 8 bases lining up with TRBD1. Trimming at V came to 4 bases and at J to 6 bases, leaving 8 bases not matched to a gene. Germline CDR1 and CDR2: SGHAT and FQNNGV. The CDR3 loop spans 14 amino acids. This CDR3 is CASSSRTGFTEQYF. The CDR3 region has the DNA TGTGCCAGCAGCTCCAGGACAGGGTTCACCGAGCAGTACTTC.